The TCR beta chain under discussion was sequenced for a study of blood T cell repertoires in COVID-19. Background on the study: In each case, the material was cDNA or gDNA derived from T cells, B-cell-depleted T cells, or PBMCs.

As handled by the study authors: Estimated nucleated cell counts came from reference gene primer amplification. Profiling relied on immunoSEQ multiplex PCR, and the TCRdb table lists in-frame clones only, not all of them. V, J and clone size are taken as reported in that table, and D and trimming were inferred from the DNA itself. The sample has 180,000 or so clones, 80% to 90% seen once. Trimming cost V 0 bases and J 1 base, with 14 bases left between them. This CDR3 is 17 amino acids long. Germline CDR1 reads SGDLS; CDR2 reads YYNGEE. The clonotype was recovered from a human donor with active or convalescent COVID-19. The donor label of this sample is uncertain. The sample comprised peripheral blood. The rearrangement uses TRBV9 and TRBJ1-3; D ambiguous. For the CDR3, the DNA is TGTGCCAGCAGCGTAGGAGGCACCGGCGGATCTGGAAACACCATATATTTT. It codes for CASSVGGTGGSGNTIYF.